This T cell receptor beta chain came from a study of blood T cell repertoires in COVID-19. Study details: Acute and convalescent COVID-19 specimens originated in the United States, Italy and Spain.

Only in-frame clones appear in the TCRdb table, and some are missing; sequencing was by immunoSEQ multiplex PCR. The sample carries a few hundred thousand clones, approximately 86% recorded once. The sequenced sample was peripheral blood. The TCR was taken from a man aged 60 to 75 with acute or convalescent COVID-19.

The CDR3 DNA is TGTGCCAGCAGCCTGGGACAGGGGGTTTCCTACGAGCAGTACTTC. Its translation: CASSLGQGVSYEQYF. The chain recombines TRBV7-9 with TRBJ2-7; 11 bases are a match to TRBD1. Germline lookup yields CDR1 SEHNR and CDR2 FQNEAQ (reference sequence). The CDR3 length is 15 residues. Germline trimming cut 5 bases from V and 1 base from J; bases unmatched to any gene: 4.